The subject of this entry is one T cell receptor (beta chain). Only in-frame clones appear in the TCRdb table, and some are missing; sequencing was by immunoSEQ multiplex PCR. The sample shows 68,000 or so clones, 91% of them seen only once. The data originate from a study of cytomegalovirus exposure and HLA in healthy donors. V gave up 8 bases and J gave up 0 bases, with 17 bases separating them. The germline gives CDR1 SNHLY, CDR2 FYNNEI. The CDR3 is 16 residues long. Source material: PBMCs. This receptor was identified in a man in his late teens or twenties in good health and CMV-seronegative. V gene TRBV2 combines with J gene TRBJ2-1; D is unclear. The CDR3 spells CASLTFRRPSYNEQFF. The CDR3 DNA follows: TGTGCCAGCCTCACATTTCGGCGGCCCTCCTACAATGAGCAGTTCTTC.